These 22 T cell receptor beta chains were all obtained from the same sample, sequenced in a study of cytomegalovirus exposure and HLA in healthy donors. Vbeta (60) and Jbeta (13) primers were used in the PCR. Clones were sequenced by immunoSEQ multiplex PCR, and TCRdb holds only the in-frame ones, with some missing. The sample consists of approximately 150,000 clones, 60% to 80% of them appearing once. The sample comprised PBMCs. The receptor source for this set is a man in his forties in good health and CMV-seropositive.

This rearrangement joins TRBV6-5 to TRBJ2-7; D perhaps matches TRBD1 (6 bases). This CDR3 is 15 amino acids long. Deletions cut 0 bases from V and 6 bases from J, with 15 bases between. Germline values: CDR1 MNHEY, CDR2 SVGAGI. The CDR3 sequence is CASSYSLTGFVEQYF. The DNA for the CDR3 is TGTGCCAGCAGTTACTCCTTGACAGGTTTCGTCGAGCAGTACTTC.

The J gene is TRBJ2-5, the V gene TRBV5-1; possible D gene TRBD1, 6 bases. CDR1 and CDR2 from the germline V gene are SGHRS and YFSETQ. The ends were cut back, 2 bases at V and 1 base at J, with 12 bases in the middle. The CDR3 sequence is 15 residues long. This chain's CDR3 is CASSLQQGTQETQYF. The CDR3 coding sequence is TGCGCCAGCAGCTTACAACAGGGTACCCAAGAGACCCAGTACTTC.

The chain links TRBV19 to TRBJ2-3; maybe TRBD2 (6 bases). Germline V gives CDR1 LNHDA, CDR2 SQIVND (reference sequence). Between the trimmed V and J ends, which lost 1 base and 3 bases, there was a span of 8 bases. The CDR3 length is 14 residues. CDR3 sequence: CASSIVLATDTQYF. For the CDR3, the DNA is TGTGCCAGTAGTATAGTACTAGCTACAGATACGCAGTATTTT.

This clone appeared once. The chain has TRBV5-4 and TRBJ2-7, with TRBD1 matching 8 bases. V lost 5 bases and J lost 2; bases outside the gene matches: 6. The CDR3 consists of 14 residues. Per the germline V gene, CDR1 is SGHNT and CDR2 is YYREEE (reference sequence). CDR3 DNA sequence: TGTGCCAGCAGGCCGGACAGGGCGGCCTACGAGCAGTACTTC. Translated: CASRPDRAAYEQYF.

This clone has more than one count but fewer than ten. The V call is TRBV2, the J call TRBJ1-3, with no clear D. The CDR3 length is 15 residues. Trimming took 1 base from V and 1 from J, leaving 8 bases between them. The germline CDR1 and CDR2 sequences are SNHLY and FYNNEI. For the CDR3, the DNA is TGTGCCAGCAGTGAAGGCGGAGGGTCTGGAAACACCATATATTTT. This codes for CASSEGGGSGNTIYF. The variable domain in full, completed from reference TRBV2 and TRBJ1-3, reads EPEVTQTPSHQVTQMGQEVILRCVPISNHLYFYWYRQILGQKVEFLVSFYNNEISEKSEIFDDQFSVERPDGSNFTLKIRSTKLEDSAMYFCASSEGGGSGNTIYFGEGSWLTVV.

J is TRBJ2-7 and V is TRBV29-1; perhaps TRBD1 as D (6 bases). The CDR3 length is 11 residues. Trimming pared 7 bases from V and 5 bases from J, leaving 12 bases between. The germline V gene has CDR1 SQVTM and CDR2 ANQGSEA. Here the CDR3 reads CSGGTGNEQYF. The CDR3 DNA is TGCAGCGGGGGAACAGGGAACGAGCAGTACTTC.

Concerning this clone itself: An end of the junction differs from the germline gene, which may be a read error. The DNA for the CDR3 is TGTGCCACCAGCAGAGATAGACTTGGGACTAGGTGTTTT. It translates to CATSRDRLGTRCF. V usage is TRBV15 and J usage is TRBJ2-3, with TRBD2 identical over 8 bases. The CDR3 totals 13 residues. Germline assignment: CDR1 LNHNV and CDR2 YYDKDF (reference sequence).

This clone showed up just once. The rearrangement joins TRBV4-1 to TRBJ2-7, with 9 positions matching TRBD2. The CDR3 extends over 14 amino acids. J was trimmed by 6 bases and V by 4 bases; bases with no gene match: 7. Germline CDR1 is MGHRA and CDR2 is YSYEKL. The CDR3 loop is CASSRTSERGEQYF. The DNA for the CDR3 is TGCGCCAGCAGCCGGACTAGCGAAAGGGGCGAGCAGTACTTC.

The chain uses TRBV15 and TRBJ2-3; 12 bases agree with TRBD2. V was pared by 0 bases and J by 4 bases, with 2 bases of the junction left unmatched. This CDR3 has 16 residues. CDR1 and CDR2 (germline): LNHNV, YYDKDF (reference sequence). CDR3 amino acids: CATSREASGRADTQYF. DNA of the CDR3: TGTGCCACCAGCAGAGAGGCTAGCGGGAGGGCAGATACGCAGTATTTT.

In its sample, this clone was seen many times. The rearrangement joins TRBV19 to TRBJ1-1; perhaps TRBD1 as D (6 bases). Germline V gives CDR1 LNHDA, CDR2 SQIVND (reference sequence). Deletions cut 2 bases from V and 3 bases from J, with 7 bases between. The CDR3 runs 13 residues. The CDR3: CASSIPGDTEAFF. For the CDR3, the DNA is TGTGCCAGTAGTATACCAGGGGACACTGAAGCTTTCTTT.

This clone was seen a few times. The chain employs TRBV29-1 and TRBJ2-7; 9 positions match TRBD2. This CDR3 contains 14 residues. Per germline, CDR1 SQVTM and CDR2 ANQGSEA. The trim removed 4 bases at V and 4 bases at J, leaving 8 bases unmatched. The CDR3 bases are TGCAGCGTTGCGCTTGGCGGGAGGGCGTACGAGCAGTACTTC. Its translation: CSVALGGRAYEQYF.

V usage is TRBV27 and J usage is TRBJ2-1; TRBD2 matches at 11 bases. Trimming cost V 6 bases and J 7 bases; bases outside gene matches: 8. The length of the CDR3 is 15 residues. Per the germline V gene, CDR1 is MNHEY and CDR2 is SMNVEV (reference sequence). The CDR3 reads CASSVLAGVTNEQFF. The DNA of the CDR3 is TGTGCCAGCAGCGTACTAGCGGGAGTCACTAATGAGCAGTTCTTC.

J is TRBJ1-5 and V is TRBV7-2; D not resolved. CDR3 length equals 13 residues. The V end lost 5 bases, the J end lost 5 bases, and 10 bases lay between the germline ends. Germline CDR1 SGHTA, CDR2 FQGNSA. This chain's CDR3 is CASSPLYYQPQHF. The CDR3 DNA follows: TGTGCCAGCAGCCCACTCTATTATCAGCCCCAGCATTTT.

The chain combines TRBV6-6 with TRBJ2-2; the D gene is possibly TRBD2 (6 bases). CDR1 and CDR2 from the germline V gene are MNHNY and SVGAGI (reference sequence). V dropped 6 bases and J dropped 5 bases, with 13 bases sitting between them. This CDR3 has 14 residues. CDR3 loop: CASSRGARTGELFF. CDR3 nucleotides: TGTGCCAGCAGCCGCGGGGCGCGGACCGGGGAGCTGTTTTTT.

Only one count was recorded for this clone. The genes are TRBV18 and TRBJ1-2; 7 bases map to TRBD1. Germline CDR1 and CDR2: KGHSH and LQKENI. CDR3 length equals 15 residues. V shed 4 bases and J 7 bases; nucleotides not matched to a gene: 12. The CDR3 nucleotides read TGTGCCAGCTCACAGAGACAGGGACAAGGCAGTGGCTACACCTTC. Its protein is CASSQRQGQGSGYTF. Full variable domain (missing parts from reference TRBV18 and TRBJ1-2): NAGVMQNPRHLVRRRGQEARLRCSPMKGHSHVYWYRQLPEEGLKFMVYLQKENIIDESGMPKERFSAEFPKEGPSILRIQQVVRGDSAAYFCASSQRQGQGSGYTFGSGTRLTVV.

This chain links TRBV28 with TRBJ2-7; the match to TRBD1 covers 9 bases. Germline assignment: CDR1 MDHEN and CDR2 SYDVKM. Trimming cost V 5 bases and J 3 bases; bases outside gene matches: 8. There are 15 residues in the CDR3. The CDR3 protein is CASSKPGTGNYEQYF. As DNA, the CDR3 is TGTGCCAGCAGTAAACCCGGGACAGGGAACTACGAGCAGTACTTC.

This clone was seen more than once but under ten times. The CDR3 DNA follows: TGTGCCAGCAGCTTTCGCCGGGACAGCTATAATTCACCCCTCCACTTT. The encoded protein is CASSFRRDSYNSPLHF. This sequence joins TRBV7-8 and TRBJ1-6; 7 positions match TRBD1. This CDR3 region has 16 residues. The V gene end was trimmed by 3 bases and the J gene end by 3 bases; junction bases not matched to a gene: 5. Germline-derived CDR1 and CDR2 are SGHVS and FQNEAQ.

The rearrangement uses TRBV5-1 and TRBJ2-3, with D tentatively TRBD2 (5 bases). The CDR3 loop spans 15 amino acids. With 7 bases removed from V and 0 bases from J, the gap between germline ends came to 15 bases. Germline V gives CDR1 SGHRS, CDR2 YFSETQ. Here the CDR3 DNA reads TGCGCCAGCGGCGTGAGTAGCGCAAGCACAGATACGCAGTATTTT. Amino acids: CASGVSSASTDTQYF.

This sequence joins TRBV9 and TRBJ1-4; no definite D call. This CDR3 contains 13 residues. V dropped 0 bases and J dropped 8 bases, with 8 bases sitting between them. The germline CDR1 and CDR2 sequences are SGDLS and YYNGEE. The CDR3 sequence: CASSVEAGEKLFF. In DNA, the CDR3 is TGTGCCAGCAGCGTAGAAGCGGGGGAAAAACTGTTTTTT.

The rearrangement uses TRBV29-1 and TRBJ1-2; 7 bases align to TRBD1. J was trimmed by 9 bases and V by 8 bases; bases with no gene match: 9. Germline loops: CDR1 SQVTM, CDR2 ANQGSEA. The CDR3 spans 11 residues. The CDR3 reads CSSRQGESYTF. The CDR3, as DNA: TGCAGCTCTCGACAGGGAGAAAGCTACACCTTC.

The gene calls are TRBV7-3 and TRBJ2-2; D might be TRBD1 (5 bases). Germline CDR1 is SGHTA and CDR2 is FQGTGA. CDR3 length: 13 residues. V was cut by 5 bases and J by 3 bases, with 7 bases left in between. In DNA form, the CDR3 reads TGTGCCAGCAGCCGACAGTACACCGGGGAGCTGTTTTTT. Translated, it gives CASSRQYTGELFF.

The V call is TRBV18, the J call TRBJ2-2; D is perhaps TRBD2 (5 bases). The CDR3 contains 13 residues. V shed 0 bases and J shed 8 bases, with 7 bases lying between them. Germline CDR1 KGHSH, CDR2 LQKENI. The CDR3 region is CASSPPSVGELFF. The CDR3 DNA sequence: TGTGCCAGCTCACCACCTAGCGTTGGGGAGCTGTTTTTT.